These 30 T cell receptor beta chains share one sample of origin, sequenced in a study of control samples from healthy donors and cancer patients. The table came from immunoSEQ multiplex PCR; TCRdb's copy has only in-frame clones and leaves some out. The repertoire has approximately 140,000 clones, roughly 86% of them found once; the top ten carry around 7.6%. The sequenced sample was PBMCs. The receptors were sampled from a man aged 45-65 years with head and neck cancer.

V gene TRBV29-1 combines with J gene TRBJ1-3, with D hard to call. The V and J ends lost 6 bases and 1 base respectively, with 13 bases between them. The CDR3 has 14 amino acids. The germline V gene has CDR1 SQVTM and CDR2 ANQGSEA. The CDR3 nucleotides are TGCAGCGTGACACTGAGTTCGTCTGGAAACACCATATATTTT. It specifies CSVTLSSSGNTIYF.

The rearrangement links TRBV11-2 to TRBJ2-7; D is ambiguous. This CDR3 comprises 14 residues. CDR1 and CDR2 from the germline V gene are SGHAT and FQNNGV. Deletions cut 0 bases from V and 3 bases from J, with 9 bases between. CDR3 loop: CASSLEWRGYEQYF. The CDR3 DNA follows: TGTGCCAGCAGCTTAGAGTGGCGTGGCTACGAGCAGTACTTC.

V gene TRBV5-1 combines with J gene TRBJ2-7, with 7 bases identical to TRBD1. The CDR3 sequence is 14 residues long. With 4 bases clipped from V and 3 bases from J, the junction kept 7 bases outside the gene matches. CDR1 SGHRS and CDR2 YFSETQ come from the germline V gene. The DNA of the CDR3 is TGCGCCAGCAGCGCTGGGACAGAGCACTACGAGCAGTACTTC. It specifies CASSAGTEHYEQYF.

The chain recombines TRBV19 with TRBJ2-2, with D tentatively TRBD1 (5 bases). Between the trimmed V and J ends, which lost 7 bases and 7 bases, there was a span of 19 bases. Looked up from germline, CDR1 is LNHDA and CDR2 is SQIVND (reference sequence). The CDR3 totals 15 residues. CDR3 loop: CASMGRAGFGGELFF. CDR3 sequence (DNA): TGTGCCAGTATGGGAAGGGCAGGGTTCGGCGGGGAGCTGTTTTTT.

The chain is built from TRBV19 and TRBJ1-2; possible D gene TRBD1, 6 bases. The CDR3 is 14 residues long. Germline-derived CDR1 and CDR2 are LNHDA and SQIVND (reference sequence). Trimming took off 7 bases at V and 7 bases at J, with 19 bases between the two ends. Here the CDR3 reads CASTPTGLSAGYTF. The CDR3 nucleotides are TGTGCCAGTACCCCGACAGGACTGTCAGCTGGCTACACCTTC.

This chain connects TRBV15 to TRBJ2-7, with D possibly matching TRBD1 (5 bases). Trimming removed 2 bases at V and 2 bases at J, with 13 bases between. CDR1 is LNHNV, CDR2 YYDKDF, per germline (reference sequence). CDR3 size: 15 residues. The chain's CDR3 is CATSRTPKGTYEQYF. The CDR3 DNA follows: TGTGCCACCAGCAGAACTCCTAAGGGGACCTACGAGCAGTACTTC.

The chain uses TRBV7-2 and TRBJ1-2, with D tentatively TRBD1 (6 bases). Germline CDR1 reads SGHTA; CDR2 reads FQGNSA. There are 12 residues in the CDR3. V lost 8 bases and J lost 6, with 13 bases in between. CDR3 amino acids: CASRGAGDGYTF. The CDR3 DNA reads as TGTGCCAGCCGGGGGGCGGGAGATGGCTACACCTTC.

The chain is built from TRBV27 and TRBJ2-7; 11 nucleotides align to TRBD1. CDR1 is MNHEY and CDR2 is SMNVEV in the germline V gene (reference sequence). The V and J ends lost 6 bases and 1 base, in that order; junction bases with no gene match: 5. The CDR3 loop spans 15 amino acids. The CDR3 DNA reads as TGTGCCAGCAGCTCCGGGACAGGGGGTTCCTACGAGCAGTACTTC. Translation gives CASSSGTGGSYEQYF.

This clone showed up just a few times. This chain links TRBV7-2 with TRBJ2-7; 7 bases line up with TRBD1. V was clipped by 3 bases and J by 2 bases; unmatched bases: 1. The CDR3 is made up of 13 amino acids. Germline V gene lookup returns CDR1 SGHTA and CDR2 FQGNSA. The CDR3 sequence: CASSFGTAYEQYF. The CDR3 DNA reads as TGTGCCAGCAGCTTCGGGACAGCCTACGAGCAGTACTTC.

This chain uses TRBV15 with TRBJ2-2, with 10 bases fitting TRBD2. V lost 5 bases and J lost 0; bases outside the gene matches: 3. The germline V gene encodes CDR1 LNHNV and CDR2 YYDKDF (reference sequence). There are 16 residues in the CDR3. CDR3 bases: TGTGCCACCAGCCCAGCGGGAGGGTCGAACACCGGGGAGCTGTTTTTT. Encoded protein: CATSPAGGSNTGELFF. Based on the CDR3 plus reference TRBV15 and TRBJ2-2, the full variable domain is DAMVIQNPRYQVTQFGKPVTLSCSQTLNHNVMYWYQQKSSQAPKLLFHYYDKDFNNEADTPDNFQSRRPNTSFCFLDIRSPGLGDTAMYLCATSPAGGSNTGELFFGEGSRLTVL.

The chain joins TRBV6-1 to TRBJ2-2, with 14 nucleotides matching TRBD2. J gave up 4 bases and V 4 bases, and 11 bases lay outside the gene matches. CDR1 is MNHNS, CDR2 SASEGT, per germline. The CDR3 contains 19 residues. The CDR3 loop is CASSVPGLAGAVVTGELFF. The CDR3, as DNA: TGTGCCAGCAGTGTACCGGGACTAGCGGGAGCGGTGGTCACCGGGGAGCTGTTTTTT.

This clone was seen once. V gene TRBV20-1 combines with J gene TRBJ2-7; a weak D match, TRBD1 (5 bases). In germline, CDR1 is DFQATT, CDR2 SNEGSKA (reference sequence). CDR3 size: 10 residues. Trimming left V 8 bases short and J 3 bases short, with 8 bases between. Written as DNA, the CDR3 is TGCAGTTCTCAGGGCTACGAGCAGTACTTC. Its translation is CSSQGYEQYF.

The rearrangement links TRBV30 to TRBJ1-6, with D possibly TRBD1 on 5 matching bases. V was pared by 2 bases and J by 4 bases, with 9 bases between. Germline V gene lookup returns CDR1 GTSNPN and CDR2 SVGIG (reference sequence). This CDR3 has 14 residues. DNA for the CDR3: TGTGCCTGGAGTTCACAGGCGTATAATTCACCCCTCCACTTT. This gives the protein CAWSSQAYNSPLHF.

This chain uses TRBV27 with TRBJ2-1; TRBD2 aligns across 7 bases. V was pared by 5 bases and J by 5 bases, with 9 bases of the junction left unmatched. CDR3 length: 15 residues. Germline V CDR1 and CDR2: MNHEY, SMNVEV (reference sequence). CDR3 sequence: CASSLVGGFNNEQFF. The CDR3 DNA sequence: TGTGCCAGCAGTCTCGTGGGAGGGTTCAACAATGAGCAGTTCTTC.

The chain has TRBV5-1 and TRBJ2-1; D unresolved. Germline V CDR1 and CDR2: SGHRS, YFSETQ. This CDR3 contains 14 residues. Trimming shortened V by 2 bases and J by 5 bases, and 11 bases separated the two germline ends. The CDR3 spells CASSFLPGNNEQFF. CDR3 DNA: TGCGCCAGCAGCTTTTTACCCGGAAACAATGAGCAGTTCTTC. Full variable domain (missing parts from reference TRBV5-1 and TRBJ2-1): KAGVTQTPRYLIKTRGQQVTLSCSPISGHRSVSWYQQTPGQGLQFLFEYFSETQRNKGNFPGRFSGRQFSNSRSEMNVSTLELGDSALYLCASSFLPGNNEQFFGPGTRLTVL.

The CDR3 protein is CASSLMELAGGGVLTF. In nucleotides, the CDR3 is TGTGCCAGCAGCCTTATGGAGCTAGCGGGGGGCGGGGTCCTGACTTTC. The chain joins TRBV11-2 to TRBJ2-6; 11 bases agree with TRBD2. Germline lookup yields CDR1 SGHAT and CDR2 FQNNGV. V shed 5 bases and J 13 bases; nucleotides not matched to a gene: 13. The length of the CDR3 is 16 residues.

The rearrangement joins TRBV24-1 to TRBJ2-5, with 8 bases aligning to TRBD2. The CDR3 length is 16 residues. V shed 1 base and J 5 bases; nucleotides not matched to a gene: 8. From germline, CDR1 is KGHDR and CDR2 SFDVKD. CDR3 residues: CATSDLGSGGPETQYF. In DNA, the CDR3 is TGTGCCACCAGTGATTTAGGTTCGGGGGGGCCGGAGACCCAGTACTTC.

The sample holds a few counts of this clone. This chain connects TRBV10-3 to TRBJ2-1, with TRBD2 matching 10 bases. CDR3 size: 16 residues. The V segment lost 8 bases and the J segment 4 bases; nucleotides outside the gene matches: 11. Germline values: CDR1 ENHRY, CDR2 SYGVKD. CDR3 sequence: CAIGREISGGYNEQFF. The CDR3 region has the DNA TGTGCCATCGGTCGAGAAATTAGCGGGGGGTACAATGAGCAGTTCTTC.

The chain joins TRBV6-5 to TRBJ2-7; no clear D. The germline V gene has CDR1 MNHEY and CDR2 SVGAGI. Trimming left V 6 bases short and J 0 bases short, with 15 bases between. The CDR3 has 15 residues. CDR3 in DNA: TGTGCCAGCAGCCATACTACCACGAGCTCCTACGAGCAGTACTTC. Its translation is CASSHTTTSSYEQYF.

This chain joins TRBV19 and TRBJ2-5; 11 nucleotides agree with TRBD1. The V gene end was trimmed by 3 bases and the J gene end by 4 bases; junction bases not matched to a gene: 4. Looked up from germline, CDR1 is LNHDA and CDR2 is SQIVND (reference sequence). CDR3 length: 15 residues. The CDR3 DNA sequence: TGTGCCAGTAGTATGGACAGGGGGCTCCCAGAGACCCAGTACTTC. This sequence encodes CASSMDRGLPETQYF.

This chain uses TRBV10-3 with TRBJ2-7; 8 nucleotides agree with TRBD2. The J segment lost 7 bases and the V segment lost 10 bases, leaving 18 bases of the junction unmatched. The CDR3 contains 15 residues. Germline V gives CDR1 ENHRY, CDR2 SYGVKD. CDR3: CATASVREGPGEQYF. CDR3 nucleotides: TGTGCCACCGCGTCGGTACGGGAGGGCCCAGGGGAGCAGTACTTC.

V gene TRBV27 combines with J gene TRBJ2-1, with unresolved D. Per germline, CDR1 MNHEY and CDR2 SMNVEV (reference sequence). The CDR3 is 17 residues long. Trimming pared 4 bases from V and 0 bases from J, leaving 16 bases between. CDR3 nucleotides: TGTGCCAGCAGTTCAGGTACGGGCCTCGCCTCCTACAATGAGCAGTTCTTC. This translates into CASSSGTGLASYNEQFF.

V and J are TRBV5-1 and TRBJ1-1; 7 positions match TRBD1. CDR3 length: 13 amino acids. Germline trimming cut 2 bases from V and 3 bases from J; bases unmatched to any gene: 1. Germline CDR1 and CDR2: SGHRS and YFSETQ. The CDR3 here is CASSFGTDTEAFF. The CDR3 DNA reads TGCGCCAGCAGCTTTGGGACAGACACTGAAGCTTTCTTT.

This sequence joins TRBV13 and TRBJ2-7; 9 positions match TRBD2. V dropped 2 bases and J dropped 4; count of bases not matched to a gene: 6. Germline V lookup: CDR1 PRHDT, CDR2 FYEKMQ (reference sequence). This CDR3 has 15 amino acids. CDR3 loop: CASSLKGLAYYEQYF. For the CDR3, the DNA is TGTGCCAGCAGCTTAAAGGGACTAGCTTATTACGAGCAGTACTTC.

The chain combines TRBV3-1 (or the pseudogene TRBV3-2) with TRBJ2-1, with D maybe TRBD2 (6 bases). Germline values: CDR1 LGHDT, CDR2 YNNKEL (reference sequence). The CDR3 covers 17 residues. Trimming pared 0 bases from V and 6 bases from J, leaving 18 bases between. CDR3 nucleotides: TGTGCCAGCAGCCAAGATCGTCGCGGGGAGGCGGGCAATGAGCAGTTCTTC. As protein: CASSQDRRGEAGNEQFF.

The V and J genes are TRBV7-9 and TRBJ2-7; D is unresolved. CDR3 length equals 13 residues. Trimming cost V 2 bases and J 2 bases, with 7 bases left between them. Germline V gene lookup returns CDR1 SEHNR and CDR2 FQNEAQ (reference sequence). As DNA, the CDR3 is TGTGCCAGCAGCTTACCATCCGCCTACGAGCAGTACTTC. It specifies CASSLPSAYEQYF.

DNA for the CDR3: TGTGCCACCAGTGATCCCGGGACGGGCACCTACGAGCAGTACTTC. It specifies CATSDPGTGTYEQYF. The rearrangement links TRBV24-1 to TRBJ2-7; D assignment may be TRBD1 or TRBD2 (5 bases each). The germline gives CDR1 KGHDR, CDR2 SFDVKD. V dropped 3 bases and J dropped 2 bases, with 13 bases sitting between them. This CDR3 spans 15 amino acids.

The genes are TRBV12-3 or TRBV12-4 and TRBJ2-5, with D perhaps assigned TRBD1 or TRBD2 (6 bases each). The CDR3 sequence is 13 residues long. V was cut by 3 bases and J by 5 bases, with 10 bases left in between. The CDR3 sequence: CASSFGGGETQYF. The CDR3 region has the DNA TGTGCCAGCAGTTTCGGGGGCGGGGAGACCCAGTACTTC.

On this clone itself: An end of the junction differs from the germline gene, which may be a read error. The J gene is TRBJ1-1, the V gene TRBV29-1; the D is unclear. CDR1 and CDR2 from the germline V gene are SQVTM and ANQGSEA. The CDR3 runs 11 residues. The CDR3 spells CRVDEYDEAFF. CDR3 nucleotide sequence: TGCAGGGTTGACGAGTACGATGAAGCTTTCTTT.

The chain combines TRBV7-9 with TRBJ2-7; D could derive from TRBD1 or TRBD2 (5 bases each). Germline CDR1 reads SEHNR; CDR2 reads FQNEAQ (reference sequence). V was shortened by 7 bases and J by 4 bases, with 14 bases between the two germline ends. The CDR3 covers 13 residues. CDR3 residues: CASTPRDVYEQYF. The CDR3 bases are TGTGCCAGCACCCCCCGGGACGTATACGAGCAGTACTTC. Full variable domain (rest looked up from reference TRBV7-9 and TRBJ2-7): DTGVSQNPRHKITKRGQNVTFRCDPISEHNRLYWYRQTLGQGPEFLTYFQNEAQLEKSRLLSDRFSAERPKGSFSTLEIQRTEQGDSAMYLCASTPRDVYEQYFGPGTRLTVT.